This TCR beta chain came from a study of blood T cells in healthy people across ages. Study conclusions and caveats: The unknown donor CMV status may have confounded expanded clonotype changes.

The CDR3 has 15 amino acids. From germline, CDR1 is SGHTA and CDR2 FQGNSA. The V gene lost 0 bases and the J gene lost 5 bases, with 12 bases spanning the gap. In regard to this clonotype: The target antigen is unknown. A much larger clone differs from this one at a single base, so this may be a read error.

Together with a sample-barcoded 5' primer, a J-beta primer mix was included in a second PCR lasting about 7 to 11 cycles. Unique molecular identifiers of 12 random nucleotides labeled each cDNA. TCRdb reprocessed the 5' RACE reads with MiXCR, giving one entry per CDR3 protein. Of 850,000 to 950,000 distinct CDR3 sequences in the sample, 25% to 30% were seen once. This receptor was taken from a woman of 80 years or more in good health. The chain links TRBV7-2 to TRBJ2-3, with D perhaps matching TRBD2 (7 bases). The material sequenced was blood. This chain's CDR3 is CASSLAGGQGDTQYF. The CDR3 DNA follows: TGTGCCAGCAGCTTAGCGGGGGGGCAGGGAGATACGCAGTATTTT.